The subject of this entry is one T cell receptor beta chain. Its antigen is not known. The data were obtained in a study of cytomegalovirus exposure and HLA in healthy donors. Study-wide results and caveats: Later, TCR association rates were found to vary by HLA locus, highest for DRB1 and lowest for HLA-C.

At sampling all donors were nominally healthy, likely with unrecorded immune exposures. With 60 Vbeta and 13 Jbeta primers, the PCR was carried out. Method: immunoSEQ multiplex PCR; TCRdb's copy keeps in-frame clones and lacks some. The table has tens of thousands of clones, roughly 86% seen once; the top ten hold 8.5% to 10%. The CDR3 is 16 residues long. Germline-derived CDR1 and CDR2 are MNHEY and SVGAGI. V dropped 0 bases and J dropped 12; count of bases not matched to a gene: 9. This sequence originates from a man aged 25 to 40 in good health and CMV-seropositive. Sequencing used PBMCs. This chain connects TRBV6-5 to TRBJ2-1; 12 bases are a match to TRBD1. The CDR3 is CASSYSFRDRGRRQFF. The CDR3 nucleotides read TGTGCCAGCAGTTACTCTTTCCGGGACAGGGGGCGAAGGCAGTTCTTC.